This T cell receptor (beta chain) was profiled in a study of blood T cell repertoires in COVID-19. The method was immunoSEQ multiplex PCR; TCRdb's version includes in-frame clones alone and lacks a portion of them. In the table there are about 350,000 clones, about 90% of which are singletons. This CDR3 region has 13 residues. V was trimmed by 2 bases and J by 3 bases, leaving 8 bases between them. In germline, CDR1 is SGHRS, CDR2 YFSETQ. This receptor was taken from a woman under 30 who had recovered from COVID-19. The sample taken for sequencing was peripheral blood. The chain carries TRBV5-1 and TRBJ1-1; tentative D call: TRBD1 (5 bases). The CDR3 nucleotides are TGCGCCAGCAGCTTTGGGGGGGACACTGAAGCTTTCTTT. It yields the protein CASSFGGDTEAFF.